This TCR beta chain was identified during a study of T cell responses to AZD1222 COVID-19 vaccine. Study-wide points: The donor cohort was predominantly white British with a female majority, and clonal diversity may have been underestimated. Baseline antibody screening turned up just a handful of seropositive AZD1222 recipients. Within unmutated variant regions lay the reported targets of nearly half of spike-specific TCRs.

Comments on this clone: The antigen is not known.

V lost 1 base and J lost 7, with 6 bases in between. The CDR3 covers 12 residues. Germline loops: CDR1 LGHDT, CDR2 YNNKEL (reference sequence). Libraries were prepared by immunoSEQ multiplex PCR; TCRdb keeps only in-frame clonotypes and omits some of them. The data hold some 250,000 clones, with about 94% observed a single time. The chain combines TRBV3-1 (or the pseudogene TRBV3-2) with TRBJ2-3, with a weak D call TRBD2 (5 bases). This specimen was peripheral blood, taken 28 days after the second AZD1222 dose. This clonotype was sampled from an adult who received the AZD1222 COVID-19 vaccine. Here the CDR3 DNA reads TGTGCCAGCAGCCAAGGGGAGAATACGCAGTATTTT. Amino acids: CASSQGENTQYF.